A single sample is the source of the 29 T cell receptor beta chains below, sequenced in a study of vaccination and CD4 T cells after COVID-19. Antigens of these TCRs are unknown. At the Johns Hopkins FTIC core, DNA taken from cultured CD4+ T cells was sequenced by way of the Oncomine TCR Beta short-read assay. TCRdb re-called the PCR reads with MiXCR, one entry per CDR3 protein. The sample lists about 25,000 distinct CDR3 sequences; approximately 50% were seen once. As to treatment: roughly ten-day PBMC culture with coronavirus spike peptide pools or control peptides (ViraFEST assay). Sequenced material: CD4+ T cells from blood, cultured in vitro. The receptor source for this set is a human donor who had recovered from COVID-19.

The chain joins TRBV7-9 to TRBJ1-2; D gene ambiguous. CDR1 and CDR2 (germline): SEHNR, FQNEAQ (reference sequence). Trimming pared 4 bases from V and 8 bases from J, leaving 20 bases between. There are 15 residues in the CDR3. The CDR3 protein is CASSSQDPRDRGYTF. CDR3 nucleotide sequence: TGTGCCAGCAGCTCTCAAGACCCAAGGGATAGAGGCTACACCTTC. Combining the CDR3 with reference TRBV7-9 and TRBJ1-2 gives the whole variable domain DTGVSQNPRHKITKRGQNVTFRCDPISEHNRLYWYRQTLGQGPEFLTYFQNEAQLEKSRLLSDRFSAERPKGSFSTLEIQRTEQGDSAMYLCASSSQDPRDRGYTFGSGTRLTVV.

This clonotype was detected a few times. The chain employs TRBV6-5 and TRBJ1-2; TRBD1 aligns across 10 bases. Trimming took 2 bases from V and 5 from J; bases not matched to a gene: 8. The germline V gene encodes CDR1 MNHEY and CDR2 SVGAGI. The CDR3 is 16 residues long. The CDR3 DNA follows: TGTGCCAGCAGTTACGGAATTGACAGGGGGCGGTATGGCTACACCTTC. It yields the protein CASSYGIDRGRYGYTF.

The rearrangement links TRBV2 to TRBJ2-7; 7 positions match TRBD1. The trim removed 4 bases at V and 1 base at J, leaving 4 bases unmatched. CDR1 and CDR2 (germline): SNHLY, FYNNEI. The CDR3 runs 14 residues. The CDR3 DNA reads TGTGCCAGCAGTGTTCCGGGACAGTCCTACGAGCAGTACTTC. It specifies CASSVPGQSYEQYF.

This clonotype was detected only a few times. The V gene is TRBV6-1, the J gene TRBJ2-7; 7 positions match TRBD2. CDR1 and CDR2 (germline): MNHNS, SASEGT. The CDR3 contains 15 residues. V was pared by 6 bases and J by 2 bases, with 10 bases of the junction left unmatched. The CDR3 reads CASRRDYPSAYEQYF. CDR3 nucleotides: TGTGCCAGCAGGCGGGACTACCCATCTGCCTACGAGCAGTACTTC.

The chain uses TRBV28 and TRBJ2-7; the D is unclear. Trimming took 3 bases from V and 2 from J, leaving 11 bases between them. CDR1 is MDHEN and CDR2 is SYDVKM in the germline V gene. The CDR3 totals 14 residues. CDR3 residues: CASSFPPVTYEQYF. CDR3 coding DNA: TGTGCCAGCAGTTTCCCCCCAGTAACCTACGAGCAGTACTTC.

V and J are TRBV9 and TRBJ2-7; TRBD1 agrees at 10 bases. Trimming cost V 2 bases and J 4 bases; bases outside gene matches: 6. The CDR3 length is 15 residues. CDR1 is SGDLS, CDR2 YYNGEE, per germline. CDR3 sequence (DNA): TGTGCCAGCAGCGTGGGACAGGGGAGAACATACGAGCAGTACTTC. Translated: CASSVGQGRTYEQYF.

This chain joins TRBV11-3 and TRBJ1-2; unclear D gene. The germline gives CDR1 SGHNT, CDR2 YENEEA. This CDR3 spans 14 amino acids. Trimming stripped 1 base from V and 1 base from J, with 7 bases between. The CDR3 sequence is CASSLGQINYGYTF. DNA for the CDR3: TGTGCCAGCAGCTTAGGGCAGATTAACTATGGCTACACCTTC.

This clonotype was counted a single time. The chain employs TRBV29-1 and TRBJ2-7; no definite D call. Germline V CDR1 and CDR2: SQVTM, ANQGSEA. V lost 6 bases and J 5 bases, leaving 14 bases between the germline ends. CDR3 length: 12 residues. CDR3 sequence: CSVSDQAHEQYF. The CDR3 DNA sequence: TGCAGCGTCTCTGATCAGGCCCACGAGCAGTACTTC.

This chain joins TRBV7-8 and TRBJ2-5; TRBD2 matches at 14 bases. V lost 1 base, J lost 3 bases, and 4 bases stayed unmatched. Germline V CDR1 and CDR2: SGHVS, FQNEAQ. The CDR3 is 17 amino acids. CDR3 nucleotides: TGTGCCAGCAGCTTAGGGACTAGCGGGGGGTTTAAAGAGACCCAGTACTTC. Protein product: CASSLGTSGGFKETQYF.

The chain employs TRBV2 and TRBJ2-3, with TRBD1 as a possible D gene (6 bases). CDR3 length: 14 residues. Germline loops: CDR1 SNHLY, CDR2 FYNNEI. The V end was cut by 6 bases, the J end by 0 bases, with 10 bases between. The CDR3 DNA is TGTGCCAGCAGACAGGGTTCTAGCACAGATACGCAGTATTTT. It yields the protein CASRQGSSTDTQYF.

The CDR3 DNA follows: TGCGCCAGCAGTACGGGGGGGATCGAGACCCAGTACTTC. This codes for CASSTGGIETQYF. The chain employs TRBV5-1 and TRBJ2-5; TRBD2 agrees at 8 bases. The CDR3 is made up of 13 amino acids. With V trimmed by 5 bases and J by 5 bases, 5 bases remained unmatched. The germline CDR1 and CDR2 sequences are SGHRS and YFSETQ.

This chain links TRBV5-1 with TRBJ1-1; no firm D call. CDR1 SGHRS and CDR2 YFSETQ come from the germline V gene. V was pared by 3 bases and J by 1 base, with 10 bases between. The CDR3 has 14 amino acids. The CDR3 nucleotides read TGCGCCAGCAGCTCCACGACGGGGAACACTGAAGCTTTCTTT. It specifies CASSSTTGNTEAFF. The full variable domain, in which reference TRBV5-1 and TRBJ1-1 provide the parts outside the CDR3, is KAGVTQTPRYLIKTRGQQVTLSCSPISGHRSVSWYQQTPGQGLQFLFEYFSETQRNKGNFPGRFSGRQFSNSRSEMNVSTLELGDSALYLCASSSTTGNTEAFFGQGTRLTVV.

This clonotype has just a few counts. J is TRBJ1-6 and V is TRBV27; a weak D match, TRBD1 (6 bases). The germline V and J ends were trimmed by 8 bases and 3 bases, with 8 bases remaining between them. The CDR3 is made up of 13 amino acids. Germline values: CDR1 MNHEY, CDR2 SMNVEV (reference sequence). The CDR3 protein is CASGQFYNSPLHF. CDR3 nucleotides: TGTGCCAGCGGACAGTTCTATAATTCACCCCTCCACTTT.

The DNA of the CDR3 is TGCGCCAGCAGTGGGGGCGGACAGGGGAACGGGGAGCTGTTTTTT. It codes for CASSGGGQGNGELFF. The chain employs TRBV10-1 and TRBJ2-2; TRBD1 matches 9 bases. This CDR3 contains 15 residues. After removal of 4 bases from V and 7 bases from J, the junction contained 7 bases not matched to a gene. From germline, CDR1 is WNHNN and CDR2 SYGVQD (reference sequence).

The rearrangement joins TRBV11-3 to TRBJ2-1, with D tentatively TRBD1 (8 bases). The V gene lost 0 bases and the J gene lost 14 bases, with 17 bases spanning the gap. CDR3 size: 14 residues. The V gene's germline CDR1 is SGHNT and CDR2 YENEEA. The CDR3 coding sequence is TGTGCCAGCAGCTTAGACGCTTACAGGGGGAGGGAGTTCTTC. Protein product: CASSLDAYRGREFF.

This chain uses TRBV29-1 with TRBJ2-7; 7 bases map to TRBD2. The V gene's germline CDR1 is SQVTM and CDR2 ANQGSEA. J gave up 7 bases and V 3 bases, and 9 bases lay outside the gene matches. CDR3 length equals 13 residues. Written as DNA, the CDR3 is TGCAGCGTTGACTTCGGGGGGTCTGGGGAGCAGTACTTC. Translated: CSVDFGGSGEQYF.

The chain is built from TRBV7-3 and TRBJ2-3; D ambiguous. Germline V CDR1 and CDR2: SGHTA, FQGTGA. CDR3 length equals 14 residues. Trimming took off 0 bases at V and 2 bases at J, with 6 bases between the two ends. CDR3 nucleotide sequence: TGTGCCAGCAGCTTAACCCGAAACACAGATACGCAGTATTTT. It specifies CASSLTRNTDTQYF.

The CDR3 sequence is CASSYGQGPYEQYF. In nucleotides, the CDR3 is TGTGCCAGCAGTTACGGACAGGGACCCTACGAGCAGTACTTC. The chain is built from TRBV6-5 and TRBJ2-7; 8 bases agree with TRBD1. In germline, CDR1 is MNHEY, CDR2 SVGAGI. The CDR3 runs to 14 residues. The J segment lost 2 bases and the V segment lost 2 bases, leaving 2 bases of the junction unmatched.

The chain combines TRBV5-1 with TRBJ2-7, with D unresolved. The J call could be wrong; TRBJ2-5 is a better fit for the DNA end. The germline V gene encodes CDR1 SGHRS and CDR2 YFSETQ. This CDR3 region has 16 residues. The CDR3 nucleotides are TGCGCCAGCAGCTTGGGGGATACGGCGAGCGAGGAGACCCAGTACTTC. It codes for CASSLGDTASEETQYF.

This chain links TRBV2 with TRBJ2-7; TRBD1 aligns across 8 bases. V lost 5 bases to trimming and J lost 3 bases; unmatched junction nucleotides: 9. The CDR3 has 15 amino acids. The V gene's germline CDR1 is SNHLY and CDR2 FYNNEI. The CDR3 is CASSQSGTGFYEQYF. CDR3 DNA: TGTGCCAGCAGTCAGTCAGGGACAGGCTTCTACGAGCAGTACTTC.

The table lists this clonotype with a few counts. The chain has TRBV24-1 and TRBJ2-1; the D gene is possibly TRBD1 (5 bases). Germline lookup yields CDR1 KGHDR and CDR2 SFDVKD. The CDR3 extends over 14 amino acids. Trimming took 0 bases from V and 10 from J, leaving 12 bases between them. The CDR3, as DNA: TGTGCCACCAGTGATTTGCCCAGGGATTGGGAGCAGTTCTTC. It translates to CATSDLPRDWEQFF.

The chain combines TRBV12-3 or TRBV12-4 with TRBJ1-5, with D uncertain. Trimming cost V 3 bases and J 5 bases, with 8 bases left between them. The CDR3 totals 13 residues. The CDR3 region has the DNA TGTGCCAGCAGTTTCCAGATGGATCAGCCCCAGCATTTT. Translating gives CASSFQMDQPQHF.

This clonotype came up a few times. The chain couples TRBV7-6 to TRBJ1-4; D is possibly TRBD1 (5 bases). The CDR3 covers 14 residues. CDR1 and CDR2 from the germline V gene are SGHVS and FNYEAQ. Trimming removed 0 bases at V and 7 bases at J, with 9 bases between. CDR3: CASSLAGQGEKLFF. CDR3 nucleotide sequence: TGTGCCAGCAGCTTAGCGGGGCAGGGTGAAAAACTGTTTTTT.

J is TRBJ1-3 and V is TRBV7-9; 7 bases line up with TRBD1. The CDR3 has 12 amino acids. Trimming at V came to 1 base and at J to 16 bases, leaving 7 bases not matched to a gene. The germline V gene has CDR1 SEHNR and CDR2 FQNEAQ (reference sequence). CDR3 in DNA: TGTGCCAGCAGCTTAGAAGGGGGCCTATCGTATTTT. Encoded protein: CASSLEGGLSYF.

The chain joins TRBV15 to TRBJ2-3; a possible D gene is TRBD1 (7 bases). This CDR3 comprises 15 residues. V was shortened by 1 base and J by 2 bases, with 10 bases between the two germline ends. Germline V gives CDR1 LNHNV, CDR2 YYDKDF (reference sequence). For the CDR3, the DNA is TGTGCCACCAGCAGAGCCAGGGGGGTCACAGATACGCAGTATTTT. Its protein product is CATSRARGVTDTQYF. Together with reference TRBV15 and TRBJ2-3, the CDR3 gives the full variable domain: DAMVIQNPRYQVTQFGKPVTLSCSQTLNHNVMYWYQQKSSQAPKLLFHYYDKDFNNEADTPDNFQSRRPNTSFCFLDIRSPGLGDTAMYLCATSRARGVTDTQYFGPGTRLTVL.

The gene calls are TRBV7-2 and TRBJ1-3; perhaps TRBD1 as D (6 bases). Trimming left V 5 bases short and J 2 bases short, with 13 bases between. Germline V lookup: CDR1 SGHTA, CDR2 FQGNSA. This CDR3 contains 15 residues. The CDR3 DNA reads TGTGCCAGCAGCCGGAATAGGGACACTGGAAACACCATATATTTT. This translates into CASSRNRDTGNTIYF.

V is TRBV28 and J is TRBJ1-2; TRBD1 matches 7 bases. The CDR3 spans 13 residues. The V and J ends lost 6 bases and 4 bases, in that order; junction bases with no gene match: 5. Per the germline V gene, CDR1 is MDHEN and CDR2 is SYDVKM. CDR3 amino acids: CASRGQFSYGYTF. The CDR3 DNA sequence: TGTGCCAGCAGGGGACAGTTTTCCTATGGCTACACCTTC.

The chain combines TRBV28 with TRBJ1-1; D gene ambiguous. CDR1 is MDHEN, CDR2 SYDVKM, per germline. With 8 bases removed from V and 1 base from J, the gap between germline ends came to 8 bases. The CDR3 length is 12 residues. The CDR3 DNA is TGTGCCAGCGACAATTCGAACACTGAAGCTTTCTTT. Translation: CASDNSNTEAFF.

This clonotype came up a few times. V usage is TRBV6-5 and J usage is TRBJ1-2, with D uncertain. Germline V CDR1 and CDR2: MNHEY, SVGAGI. Trimming shortened V by 4 bases and J by 0 bases, and 9 bases separated the two germline ends. This CDR3 has 14 residues. The CDR3 DNA reads as TGTGCCAGCAGTTCCTCGCAGGCTAACTATGGCTACACCTTC. The encoded protein is CASSSSQANYGYTF.